The entry below describes one TCR beta chain. V was cut by 5 bases and J by 10 bases, with 9 bases left in between. CDR3 length: 11 amino acids. Germline CDR1 reads SGHVS; CDR2 reads FQNEAQ. 60 Vbeta and 13 Jbeta primers were used in PCR. TCRdb's table, derived via immunoSEQ multiplex PCR, lists solely in-frame clones and lacks some. The sample yields some 130,000 clones, about 80% seen once. These data are taken from a study of cytomegalovirus exposure and HLA in healthy donors. What was sequenced was PBMCs. This sequence joins TRBV7-8 and TRBJ2-1; no definite D call. This sequence was found in a boy aged 2 to 10 in good health and CMV-seronegative. CDR3 residues: CASSPAVEQFF. DNA of the CDR3: TGTGCCAGCAGCCCTGCGGTAGAGCAGTTCTTC.